The clone carrying this T cell receptor beta chain turned up a few times. V was pared by 7 bases and J by 4 bases, with 6 bases of the junction left unmatched. CDR1 and CDR2 from the germline V gene are SQVTM and ANQGSEA. This CDR3 region has 13 residues. This sample is drawn from a study of blood T cells in healthy people across ages. Study information: The capture of about one barcoded beta molecule per two T cells was achieved by template switching.

Per sample, extraction of total RNA gave at least 6 micrograms in every case. Primers used in a second PCR of about 7 to 12 cycles were a sample-barcoded 5' primer and a J-beta primer mix. TCRdb passed the 5' RACE reads through MiXCR, listing each CDR3 protein once. This table has under 800,000 distinct CDR3 sequences, roughly 21% appearing once. This TCR was recovered from an older man in good health. The specimen was blood. This rearrangement joins TRBV29-1 to TRBJ2-1, with 8 bases identical to TRBD1. The CDR3: CSAPGQAYNEQFF. The CDR3 nucleotides read TGCAGCGCTCCGGGACAGGCTTACAATGAGCAGTTCTTC.